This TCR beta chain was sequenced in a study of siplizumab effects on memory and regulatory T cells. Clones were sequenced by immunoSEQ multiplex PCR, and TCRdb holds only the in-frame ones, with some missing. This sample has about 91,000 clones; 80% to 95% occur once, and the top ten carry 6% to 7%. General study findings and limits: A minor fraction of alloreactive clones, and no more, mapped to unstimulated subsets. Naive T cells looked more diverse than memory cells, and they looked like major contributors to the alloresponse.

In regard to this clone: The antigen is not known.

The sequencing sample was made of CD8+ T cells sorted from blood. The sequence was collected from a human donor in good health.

CDR3 region: CASGWAEWDNEQFF. The CDR3 DNA follows: TGTGCCAGCGGTTGGGCGGAATGGGACAATGAGCAGTTCTTC. The chain joins TRBV27 to TRBJ2-1; D is uncertain. V lost 8 bases, J lost 5 bases, and 16 bases lay in between. CDR1 is MNHEY and CDR2 is SMNVEV in the germline V gene (reference sequence). The CDR3 contains 14 residues.